This passage covers 27 T cell receptor beta chains from one sample sequenced in a study of cytomegalovirus exposure and HLA in healthy donors. The PCR used 60 Vbeta and 13 Jbeta primers. This table comes from immunoSEQ multiplex PCR, and its TCRdb copy is limited to in-frame clones, with some not included. The sample records about 62,000 clones, over 75% being singletons. The specimen sequenced was PBMCs. All receptors come from a man aged 35 to 55 in good health and CMV-seronegative.

V and J are TRBV2 and TRBJ1-2, with D maybe TRBD1 (6 bases). Germline assignment: CDR1 SNHLY and CDR2 FYNNEI. Trimming pared 7 bases from V and 4 bases from J, leaving 13 bases between. The CDR3 extends over 13 amino acids. Here the CDR3 DNA reads TGTGCCAGCACAACAGGGAGGGCCTATGGCTACACCTTC. Translating it yields CASTTGRAYGYTF.

The V gene is TRBV5-6, the J gene TRBJ2-5; weak D call: TRBD1 (6 bases). The end of the DNA is better explained by TRBJ2-7, so the J call may be wrong. The length of the CDR3 is 15 residues. Looked up from germline, CDR1 is SGHDT and CDR2 is YYEEEE. The CDR3 DNA sequence: TGTGCCAGCAGCTTGGCCAGCAGGGGCTCCTACGAGCAGTACTTC. This codes for CASSLASRGSYEQYF.

The CDR3 reads CASIRNPSSNQPQHF. CDR3 DNA: TGTGCCAGTATTCGAAACCCCAGTAGCAATCAGCCCCAGCATTTT. V is TRBV19 and J is TRBJ1-5; no firm D call. The CDR3 spans 15 residues. CDR1 and CDR2 (germline): LNHDA, SQIVND (reference sequence). V lost 7 bases and J lost 0, with 13 bases in between.

The chain is built from TRBV7-6 and TRBJ1-1, with D possibly being TRBD1 (5 bases). CDR1 and CDR2 (germline): SGHVS, FNYEAQ. This CDR3 region has 11 residues. The V end lost 4 bases, the J end lost 9 bases, and 9 bases lay between the germline ends. CDR3 amino acids: CASSSGVQAFF. The CDR3 nucleotides are TGTGCCAGCAGCTCGGGGGTCCAAGCTTTCTTT. Complete variable domain (other parts from reference TRBV7-6 and TRBJ1-1): GAGVSQSPRYKVTKRGQDVALRCDPISGHVSLYWYRQALGQGPEFLTYFNYEAQQDKSGLPNDRFSAERPEGSISTLTIQRTEQRDSAMYRCASSSGVQAFFGQGTRLTVV.

This clone was seen just once. The chain recombines TRBV5-1 with TRBJ2-3; TRBD2 agrees at 9 bases. The CDR3 runs to 15 residues. Losses at the gene ends were 8 bases for V and 2 bases for J; bases not matched to a gene: 9. Germline V lookup: CDR1 SGHRS, CDR2 YFSETQ. The CDR3 reads CASMGPGLATDTQYF. Written as DNA, the CDR3 is TGCGCCAGTATGGGTCCGGGACTAGCCACAGATACGCAGTATTTT.

The CDR3 spells CASSESTSGGVFSYEQYF. Here the CDR3 DNA reads TGCGCCAGCAGTGAGTCGACTAGCGGGGGTGTCTTCTCCTACGAGCAGTACTTC. This chain connects TRBV10-2 to TRBJ2-7, with 12 bases lining up with TRBD2. This CDR3 has 18 residues. Germline V lookup: CDR1 WSHSY, CDR2 SAAADI. V shed 0 bases and J 0 bases; nucleotides not matched to a gene: 6.

The rearrangement joins TRBV28 to TRBJ2-7; D perhaps matches TRBD1 (6 bases). The germline CDR1 and CDR2 sequences are MDHEN and SYDVKM. Between the trimmed V and J ends, which lost 5 bases and 5 bases, there was a span of 19 bases. The CDR3 length is 15 residues. The CDR3 coding sequence is TGTGCCAGCAGTGAGAGGACAGTACGTCCCGACGAGCAGTACTTC. It translates to CASSERTVRPDEQYF.

Here the CDR3 DNA reads TGTGCCAGCCTAGACAGGGCGTTCACCGGGGAGCTGTTTTTT. Translation: CASLDRAFTGELFF. The V call is TRBV2, the J call TRBJ2-2, with 7 bases lining up with TRBD1. This CDR3 has 14 residues. V was pared by 8 bases and J by 4 bases, with 7 bases of the junction left unmatched. CDR1 and CDR2 (germline): SNHLY, FYNNEI.

The V and J genes are TRBV5-8 and TRBJ2-7; no reliable D call. This CDR3 region has 12 residues. Germline V lookup: CDR1 SGHTS, CDR2 YDEGEE. V dropped 4 bases and J dropped 6 bases, with 11 bases sitting between them. CDR3 nucleotide sequence: TGTGCCAGCAGCGAGACATCGACCGAGCAGTACTTC. This sequence encodes CASSETSTEQYF.

CDR3 in amino acids: CASSKVGMRVGYTF. For the CDR3, the DNA is TGTGCCAGCAGCAAAGTTGGGATGCGGGTTGGCTACACCTTC. The chain couples TRBV21-1 to TRBJ1-2. TRBV21-1 is shown as a pseudogene. The CDR3 is made up of 14 amino acids.

The V and J genes are TRBV6-5 and TRBJ1-1; 7 bases are shared with TRBD1. The CDR3 length is 13 residues. The germline gives CDR1 MNHEY, CDR2 SVGAGI. J gave up 7 bases and V 2 bases, and 4 bases lay outside the gene matches. This chain's CDR3 is CASSYIRQGEAFF. The CDR3 coding sequence is TGTGCCAGCAGTTACATACGACAGGGTGAAGCTTTCTTT.

As regards this clone: Other DNA sequences of this sample code for an identical CDR3. V is TRBV16 and J is TRBJ1-2; D is undetermined. There are 14 residues in the CDR3. Trimming shortened V by 2 bases and J by 1 base, and 8 bases separated the two germline ends. The germline V gene has CDR1 KGHSY and CDR2 FQNENV. The CDR3 is CASSQGPFNYGYTF. In DNA, the CDR3 is TGTGCCAGCAGCCAAGGCCCTTTTAACTATGGCTACACCTTC. Full variable domain (rest looked up from reference TRBV16 and TRBJ1-2): GEEVAQTPKHLVRGEGQKAKLYCAPIKGHSYVFWYQQVLKNEFKFLISFQNENVFDETGMPKERFSAKCLPNSPCSLEIQATKLEDSAVYFCASSQGPFNYGYTFGSGTRLTVV.

The table lists this clone with a count of one. The chain couples TRBV27 to TRBJ2-1; 12 positions match TRBD1. The germline gives CDR1 MNHEY, CDR2 SMNVEV (reference sequence). The length of the CDR3 is 16 residues. Trimming cost V 3 bases and J 8 bases; bases outside gene matches: 8. The CDR3 sequence is CASSLPAGTGGHEQFF. The CDR3 region has the DNA TGTGCCAGCAGTTTGCCCGCCGGGACAGGGGGCCATGAGCAGTTCTTC.

The chain is built from TRBV20-1 and TRBJ2-1; D unresolved. The CDR3 runs 10 residues. V gave up 6 bases and J gave up 10 bases, with 10 bases separating them. Germline CDR1 and CDR2: DFQATT and SNEGSKA (reference sequence). CDR3 loop: CSALAVEQFF. The CDR3 DNA reads as TGCAGTGCCTTGGCGGTAGAGCAGTTCTTC.

This chain links TRBV29-1 with TRBJ2-7, with a tentative D call TRBD2 (6 bases). The V end lost 5 bases, the J end lost 6 bases, and 14 bases lay between the germline ends. Germline V gives CDR1 SQVTM, CDR2 ANQGSEA. The CDR3 runs 12 residues. The CDR3 sequence is CSVRRGDGEQYF. The DNA for the CDR3 is TGCAGCGTTCGGCGGGGCGATGGCGAGCAGTACTTC.

The V call is TRBV11-1, the J call TRBJ1-2; 10 bases align to TRBD1. In germline, CDR1 is SGHAT, CDR2 FQDESV (reference sequence). With 3 bases clipped from V and 4 bases from J, the junction kept 2 bases outside the gene matches. CDR3 length: 14 amino acids. The CDR3 DNA reads TGTGCCAGCAGCTTGGGACAGGGGCTCTATGGCTACACCTTC. Its protein product is CASSLGQGLYGYTF.

The chain carries TRBV7-2 and TRBJ1-2, with 7 positions matching TRBD1. V shed 3 bases and J 5 bases; nucleotides not matched to a gene: 3. Germline CDR1 is SGHTA and CDR2 is FQGNSA. The CDR3 has 13 amino acids. CDR3: CASSLDRPYGYTF. The CDR3 region has the DNA TGTGCCAGCAGCTTGGACAGGCCGTATGGCTACACCTTC.

This clone was picked up one time. This sample also contains other DNA sequences that code for the same CDR3. The chain links TRBV18 to TRBJ2-5, with a possible D match to TRBD1 (5 bases). Trimming removed 3 bases from V and 2 bases from J, with 7 bases in between. Looked up from germline, CDR1 is KGHSH and CDR2 is LQKENI. The CDR3 loop spans 13 amino acids. CDR3 coding DNA: TGTGCCAGCTCACCCGGACAACAAGAGACCCAGTACTTC. Protein product: CASSPGQQETQYF.

The chain is built from TRBV5-1 and TRBJ1-4, with no clear D. V dropped 5 bases and J dropped 0 bases, with 5 bases sitting between them. The CDR3 runs to 13 residues. CDR1 and CDR2 from the germline V gene are SGHRS and YFSETQ. The DNA of the CDR3 is TGCGCCAGCAGTAGCGCAACTAATGAAAAACTGTTTTTT. Its protein is CASSSATNEKLFF.

This clone came up once. V is TRBV11-3 and J is TRBJ2-1, with unresolved D. Trimming removed 4 bases at V and 5 bases at J, with 18 bases between. The CDR3 loop spans 16 amino acids. Looked up from germline, CDR1 is SGHNT and CDR2 is YENEEA. This CDR3 is CASSSHAGSGHNEQFF. DNA of the CDR3: TGTGCCAGCAGCTCGCATGCCGGGTCCGGCCACAATGAGCAGTTCTTC.

The chain recombines TRBV10-1 with TRBJ2-7; 8 bases map to TRBD2. From germline, CDR1 is WNHNN and CDR2 SYGVQD (reference sequence). The V gene end was trimmed by 6 bases and the J gene end by 4 bases; junction bases not matched to a gene: 2. This CDR3 region has 12 residues. The CDR3 reads CASSGGGYEQYF. DNA of the CDR3: TGCGCCAGCAGCGGGGGGGGTTACGAGCAGTACTTC.

This clone has only one observation. This chain joins TRBV6-5 and TRBJ2-5, with TRBD1 matching 7 bases. CDR3 size: 13 residues. The V gene end was trimmed by 7 bases and the J gene end by 5 bases; junction bases not matched to a gene: 7. The V gene's germline CDR1 is MNHEY and CDR2 SVGAGI. The CDR3 region is CASTKQGTETQYF. The CDR3 DNA reads as TGTGCCAGCACAAAACAGGGGACCGAGACCCAGTACTTC.

The chain recombines TRBV5-4 with TRBJ2-4, with TRBD1 matching over 10 bases. V lost 0 bases and J lost 8; bases outside the gene matches: 8. Germline V lookup: CDR1 SGHNT, CDR2 YYREEE (reference sequence). This CDR3 is built from 16 residues. This CDR3 reads CASSLGGQGKRYIQYF. In nucleotides, the CDR3 is TGTGCCAGCAGCTTGGGGGGACAGGGGAAGAGATACATTCAGTACTTC.

The J gene is TRBJ2-3, the V gene TRBV6-5; D call uncertain. Germline loops: CDR1 MNHEY, CDR2 SVGAGI. Between the trimmed V and J ends, which lost 5 bases and 5 bases, there was a span of 14 bases. This CDR3 contains 14 residues. Here the CDR3 reads CASSTSLVKDTQYF. CDR3 bases: TGTGCCAGCAGTACGTCATTAGTGAAAGATACGCAGTATTTT.

This clone was counted a few times. V gene TRBV6-1 combines with J gene TRBJ2-1, with TRBD1 identical over 9 bases. The CDR3 extends over 15 amino acids. V lost 6 bases to trimming and J lost 3 bases; unmatched junction nucleotides: 6. Germline assignment: CDR1 MNHNS and CDR2 SASEGT. The CDR3 nucleotides are TGTGCCAGCAGGAAACAGGGGGCCAGCTACAATGAGCAGTTCTTC. Translating gives CASRKQGASYNEQFF.

The V gene is TRBV6-5, the J gene TRBJ2-7; 8 bases are shared with TRBD2. The germline gives CDR1 MNHEY, CDR2 SVGAGI. The ends lost 2 bases at V and 1 base at J; junction bases unmatched: 4. The CDR3 is 15 amino acids. The CDR3 coding sequence is TGTGCCAGCAGTTACCCTAGCGGGCTTTCCTACGAGCAGTACTTC. It yields the protein CASSYPSGLSYEQYF.

V and J are TRBV19 and TRBJ1-4; 10 nucleotides align to TRBD1. V trimming: 4 bases; J trimming: 6 bases; junction bases outside the gene matches: 5. Germline CDR1 LNHDA, CDR2 SQIVND (reference sequence). The CDR3 length is 15 residues. DNA of the CDR3: TGTGCCAGTAGTACCATCGGGACAGGGGATGAAAAACTGTTTTTT. It encodes CASSTIGTGDEKLFF. Looking up the rest from reference TRBV19 and TRBJ1-4 gives the full variable domain: DGGITQSPKYLFRKEGQNVTLSCEQNLNHDAMYWYRQDPGQGLRLIYYSQIVNDFQKGDIAEGYSVSREKKESFPLTVTSAQKNPTAFYLCASSTIGTGDEKLFFGSGTQLSVL.